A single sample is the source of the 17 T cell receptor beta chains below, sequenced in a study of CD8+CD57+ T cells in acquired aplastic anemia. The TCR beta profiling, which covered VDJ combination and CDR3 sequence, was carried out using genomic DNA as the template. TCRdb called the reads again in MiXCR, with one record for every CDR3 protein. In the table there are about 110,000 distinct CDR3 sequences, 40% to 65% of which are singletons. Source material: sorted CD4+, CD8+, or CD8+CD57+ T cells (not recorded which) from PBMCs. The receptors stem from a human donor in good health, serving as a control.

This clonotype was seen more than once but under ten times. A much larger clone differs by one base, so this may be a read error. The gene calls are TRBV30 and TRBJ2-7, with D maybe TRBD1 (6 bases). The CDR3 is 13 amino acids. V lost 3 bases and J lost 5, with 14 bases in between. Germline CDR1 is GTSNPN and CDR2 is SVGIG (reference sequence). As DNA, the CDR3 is TGTGCCTGGAGCAATACAGGGTCCCACGAGCAGTACTTC. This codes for CAWSNTGSHEQYF.

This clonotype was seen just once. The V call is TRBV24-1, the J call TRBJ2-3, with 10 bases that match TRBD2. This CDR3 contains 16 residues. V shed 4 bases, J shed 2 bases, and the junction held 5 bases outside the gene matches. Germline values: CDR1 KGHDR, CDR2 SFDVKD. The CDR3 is CATSDRAGGLTDTQYF. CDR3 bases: TGTGCCACCAGTGACCGAGCGGGGGGGCTCACAGATACGCAGTATTTT.

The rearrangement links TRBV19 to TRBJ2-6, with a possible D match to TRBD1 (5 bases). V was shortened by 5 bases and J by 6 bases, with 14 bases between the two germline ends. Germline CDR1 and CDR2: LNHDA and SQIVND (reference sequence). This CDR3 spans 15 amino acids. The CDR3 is CASSSHLGQANVLTF. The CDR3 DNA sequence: TGTGCCAGTAGTTCTCATCTTGGACAGGCCAACGTCCTGACTTTC.

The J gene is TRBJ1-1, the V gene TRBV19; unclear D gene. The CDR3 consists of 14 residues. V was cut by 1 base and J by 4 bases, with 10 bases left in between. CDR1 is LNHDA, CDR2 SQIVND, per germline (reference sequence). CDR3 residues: CASSIGVSGTEAFF. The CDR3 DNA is TGTGCCAGTAGTATAGGGGTTTCGGGCACTGAAGCTTTCTTT.

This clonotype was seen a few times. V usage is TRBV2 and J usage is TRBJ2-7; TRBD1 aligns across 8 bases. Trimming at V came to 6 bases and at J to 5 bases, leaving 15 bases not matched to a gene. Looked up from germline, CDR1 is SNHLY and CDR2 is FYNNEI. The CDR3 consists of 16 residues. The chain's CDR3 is CASRYPAGTGRNEQYF. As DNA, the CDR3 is TGTGCCAGCAGGTATCCCGCCGGGACAGGTCGTAACGAGCAGTACTTC.

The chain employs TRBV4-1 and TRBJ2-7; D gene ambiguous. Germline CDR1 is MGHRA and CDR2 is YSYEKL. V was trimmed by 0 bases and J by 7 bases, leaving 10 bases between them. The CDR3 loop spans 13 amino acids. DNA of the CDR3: TGCGCCAGCAGCCAAGATCCAGAGAGGGAGCAGTACTTC. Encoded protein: CASSQDPEREQYF.

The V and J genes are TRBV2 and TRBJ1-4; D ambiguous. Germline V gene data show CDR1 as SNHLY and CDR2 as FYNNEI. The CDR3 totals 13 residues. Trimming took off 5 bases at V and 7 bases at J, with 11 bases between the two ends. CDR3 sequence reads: CASSSTLGEKLFF. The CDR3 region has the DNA TGTGCCAGCAGTTCGACCTTGGGTGAAAAACTGTTTTTT.

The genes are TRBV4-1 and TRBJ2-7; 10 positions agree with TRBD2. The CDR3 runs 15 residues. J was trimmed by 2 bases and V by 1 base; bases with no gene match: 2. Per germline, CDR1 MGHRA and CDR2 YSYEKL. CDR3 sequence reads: CASSQAGLAPYEQYF. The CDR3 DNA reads TGCGCCAGCAGCCAAGCGGGACTAGCGCCCTACGAGCAGTACTTC.

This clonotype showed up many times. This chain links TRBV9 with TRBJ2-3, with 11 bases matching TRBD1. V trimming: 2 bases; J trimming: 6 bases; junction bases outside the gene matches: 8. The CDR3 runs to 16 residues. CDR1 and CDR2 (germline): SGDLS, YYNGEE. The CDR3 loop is CASSVWGTGGRDTQYF. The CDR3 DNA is TGTGCCAGCAGCGTTTGGGGGACAGGGGGGAGGGATACGCAGTATTTT.

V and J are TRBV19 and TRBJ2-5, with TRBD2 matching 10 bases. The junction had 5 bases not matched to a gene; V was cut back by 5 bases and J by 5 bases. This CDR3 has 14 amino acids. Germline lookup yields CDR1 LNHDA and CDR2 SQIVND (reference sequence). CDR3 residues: CASSHLTSGETQYF. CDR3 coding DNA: TGTGCCAGTAGTCACCTGACTAGCGGGGAGACCCAGTACTTC.

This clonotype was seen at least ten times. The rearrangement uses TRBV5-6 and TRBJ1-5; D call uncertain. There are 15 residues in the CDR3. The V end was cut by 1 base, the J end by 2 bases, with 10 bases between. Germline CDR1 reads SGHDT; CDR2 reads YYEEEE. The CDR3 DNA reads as TGTGCCAGCAGCTTGTCAGGTAATGGCAATCAGCCCCAGCATTTT. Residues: CASSLSGNGNQPQHF.

The CDR3 DNA is TGTGCCAGCAGCGCCGACGGGACAGGGTATGGCTACACCTTC. Residues: CASSADGTGYGYTF. The genes are TRBV7-2 and TRBJ1-2; 9 bases fit TRBD1. CDR3 length: 14 residues. V lost 5 bases to trimming and J lost 5 bases; unmatched junction nucleotides: 6. Looked up from germline, CDR1 is SGHTA and CDR2 is FQGNSA.

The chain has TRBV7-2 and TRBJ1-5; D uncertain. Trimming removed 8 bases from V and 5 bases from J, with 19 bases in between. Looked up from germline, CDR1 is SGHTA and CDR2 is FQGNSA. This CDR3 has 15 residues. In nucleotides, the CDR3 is TGTGCCAGCCCGAATTTGCCGGACCTCCATCAGCCCCAGCATTTT. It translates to CASPNLPDLHQPQHF. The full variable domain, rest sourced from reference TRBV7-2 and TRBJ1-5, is GAGVSQSPSNKVTEKGKDVELRCDPISGHTALYWYRQSLGQGLEFLIYFQGNSAPDKSGLPSDRFSAERTGGSVSTLTIQRTQQEDSAVYLCASPNLPDLHQPQHFGDGTRLSIL.

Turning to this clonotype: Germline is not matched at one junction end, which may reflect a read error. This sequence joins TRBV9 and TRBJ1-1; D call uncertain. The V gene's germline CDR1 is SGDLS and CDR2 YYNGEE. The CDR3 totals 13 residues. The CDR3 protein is CASSPLGNTETFF. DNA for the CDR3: TGTGCCAGCAGCCCCCTGGGCAACACTGAAACTTTCTTT.

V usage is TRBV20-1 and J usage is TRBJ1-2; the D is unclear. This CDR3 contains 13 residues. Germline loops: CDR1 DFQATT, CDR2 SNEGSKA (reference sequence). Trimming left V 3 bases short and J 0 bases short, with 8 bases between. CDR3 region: CSARGRSNYGYTF. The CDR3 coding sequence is TGCAGTGCTAGGGGCAGATCTAACTATGGCTACACCTTC.

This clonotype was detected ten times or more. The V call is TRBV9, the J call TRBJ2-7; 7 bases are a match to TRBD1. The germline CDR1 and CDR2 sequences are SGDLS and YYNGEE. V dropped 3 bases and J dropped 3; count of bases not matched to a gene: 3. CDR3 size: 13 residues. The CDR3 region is CASSATGNYEQYF. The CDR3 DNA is TGTGCCAGCAGCGCGACAGGGAACTACGAGCAGTACTTC.

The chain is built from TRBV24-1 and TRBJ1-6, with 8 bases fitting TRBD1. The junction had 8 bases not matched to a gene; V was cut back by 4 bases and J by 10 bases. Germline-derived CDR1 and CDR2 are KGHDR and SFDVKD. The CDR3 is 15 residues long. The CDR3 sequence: CATSEVDRGGSPLHF. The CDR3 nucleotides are TGTGCCACCAGTGAGGTTGACAGGGGAGGGTCACCCCTCCACTTT.